This is a list of T cell receptor beta chains from one sample in a study of cytomegalovirus exposure and HLA in healthy donors. This table comes from immunoSEQ multiplex PCR, and its TCRdb copy is limited to in-frame clones, with some not included. Of around 120,000 clones in the sample, over 70% were seen once. Sequenced: PBMCs. The receptors stem from a female donor in good health and CMV-seropositive. Both conserved end residues are part of each CDR3. The D gene is left open where the match is weak. Size is omitted from some rows. Given values are once, few, many or a class for expanded clones.

clone size	V gene	J gene	D gene	CDR3 DNA	CDR3 protein
NA	TRBV18	TRBJ1-6	TRBD1	TGTGCCAGCTCACCAACGAGGGACAGGGGGGTTTCACCCCTCCACTTT	CASSPTRDRGVSPLHF
NA	TRBV7-7	TRBJ2-5	TRBD1	TGTGCTAGCAGCTTAACTGACAGGGGTCGGGAGACCCAGTACTTC	CASSLTDRGRETQYF
NA	TRBV7-3	TRBJ1-2	NA	TGTGCCAGCAGCCTCGGGTTAAACTATGGCTACACCTTC	CASSLGLNYGYTF
NA	TRBV2	TRBJ2-5	TRBD2	TGTGCCAGCAGTGGCGGGGGGGGACGAGAGACCCAGTACTTC	CASSGGGGRETQYF
NA	TRBV30	TRBJ2-7	TRBD2	TGTGCCTGGACCCGAGGCGGGGGTTCCTACGAGCAGTACTTC	CAWTRGGGSYEQYF
NA	TRBV13	TRBJ1-1	TRBD1	TGTGCCAGCAGCCTTCAAGGGACAGAGAACACTGAAGCTTTCTTT	CASSLQGTENTEAFF
NA	TRBV2	TRBJ2-7	TRBD1	TGTGCCAGCAGTTCGGACAGGACTTACGAGCAGTACTTC	CASSSDRTYEQYF
NA	TRBV2	TRBJ1-5	NA	TGTGCCAGCAGTGGGACAGGCAATCAGCCCCAGCATTTT	CASSGTGNQPQHF
NA	TRBV11-2	TRBJ2-3	TRBD1	TGTGCCAGCAGCTCCCCGGACAGGGGGACGGGCACAGATACGCAGTATTTT	CASSSPDRGTGTDTQYF
NA	TRBV7-9	TRBJ2-7	NA	TGTTCCAGCAGCTTCCAGAACTACGAGCAGTACTTC	CSSSFQNYEQYF
NA	TRBV7-9	TRBJ2-7	TRBD1	TGTGCCAGCAGATCAACAGGGGGCGACGAGCAGTACTTC	CASRSTGGDEQYF
NA	TRBV30	TRBJ1-1	TRBD1	TGTGCCTGGAGTGCCCGGGACAGGAACACTGAAGCTTTCTTT	CAWSARDRNTEAFF
NA	TRBV29-1	TRBJ1-2	NA	TGCAGCGTTGGAGGCACCCGATATGGCTACACCTTC	CSVGGTRYGYTF
NA	TRBV7-9	TRBJ1-3	NA	TGTGCCAGCAGCTCCTTCGACAGGTCCCATGGAAACACCATATATTTT	CASSSFDRSHGNTIYF
NA	TRBV6-6	TRBJ2-7	NA	TGTGCCAGCAGTCCAGGGAACTGGGTCTACGAGCAGTACTTC	CASSPGNWVYEQYF
NA	TRBV6-5	TRBJ1-6	NA	TGTGCCAGCAGTTACGGCAGGAAGTCCTATAATTCACCCCTCCACTTT	CASSYGRKSYNSPLHF
once	TRBV5-1	TRBJ2-3	NA	TGCGCCAGCAGCTTGGTAAGCGAGCGCACAGATACGCAGTATTTT	CASSLVSERTDTQYF
NA	TRBV5-1	TRBJ1-2	NA	TGCGCCAGCAGCTTGGAGGGGGTCGGTGGCTACACCTTC	CASSLEGVGGYTF
NA	TRBV2	TRBJ2-5	NA	TGTGCCAGCATGACTTTCGAGACCCAGTACTTC	CASMTFETQYF
NA	TRBV6-5	TRBJ1-4	TRBD1	TGTGCCAGCAGGGGGACCGGGACAGGGAATGAAAAACTGTTTTTT	CASRGTGTGNEKLFF
NA	TRBV9	TRBJ2-2	TRBD1	TGTGCCAGCAGCGTACCGGGACAGGTGAACACCGGGGAGCTGTTTTTT	CASSVPGQVNTGELFF
NA	TRBV28	TRBJ2-7	TRBD1	TGTGCCAGCAGGCCCGGGACAGGGGACTCCTACGAGCAGTACTTC	CASRPGTGDSYEQYF
NA	TRBV28	TRBJ1-5	NA	TGTGCCAGCAGGGTGACAGGCAATCAGCCCCAGCATTTT	CASRVTGNQPQHF
NA	TRBV21-1	TRBJ1-2	NA	TGTGCCAGCAGCGGCAGGTTCATAGGCCATGGCTACACCTTC	CASSGRFIGHGYTF
NA	TRBV11-2	TRBJ1-3	NA	TGTGCCAGCAGCCCCAGGGCGGCGGGAAACACCATATATTTT	CASSPRAAGNTIYF
NA	TRBV28	TRBJ2-1	TRBD2	TGTGCCAGCAGTTCCGCGCTCGGCGGGGGGCTTTCGAGCTCCTACAATGAGCAGTTCTTC	CASSSALGGGLSSSYNEQFF
NA	TRBV4-3	TRBJ2-7	NA	TGCGCCAGCAGCCAAGCGGGTACGGGACTTCATCCCACTTGTCGGGGGGAGCAGTACTTC	CASSQAGTGLHPTCRGEQYF
NA	TRBV18	TRBJ1-1	TRBD1	TGTGCCAGCTCACCACCGGAACAGGGGGCCACTGAAGCTTTCTTT	CASSPPEQGATEAFF
NA	TRBV2	TRBJ2-3	NA	TGTGCCAGCAGAGGGGGTCTTAGCACAGATACGCAGTATTTT	CASRGGLSTDTQYF
NA	TRBV2	TRBJ1-5	NA	TGTGCCAGCAAGAACCGGGACACCAGCAATCAGCCCCAGCATTTT	CASKNRDTSNQPQHF
NA	TRBV10-2	TRBJ2-1	TRBD2	TGCGCCAGCAGTGTTACTAGCGTTTACAATGAGCAGTTCTTC	CASSVTSVYNEQFF
NA	TRBV2	TRBJ2-2	TRBD2	TGTGCCAGCAGAGTTAGCGGGACATTCACCGGGGAGCTGTTTTTT	CASRVSGTFTGELFF
NA	TRBV5-3	TRBJ1-2	TRBD1	TGTGCCAGAAGAGGACAGGGAGTCCTCTGTGGCTACACCTTC	CARRGQGVLCGYTF
NA	TRBV5-4	TRBJ1-1	NA	TGTGCCAGCAGTACAGAGCTGAACACTGAAGCTTTCTTT	CASSTELNTEAFF
NA	TRBV19	TRBJ1-5	NA	TGTGCCAGTAGTATATCAGGGGCTAATAGCAATCAGCCCCAGCATTTT	CASSISGANSNQPQHF
NA	TRBV9	TRBJ1-6	NA	TGTGCCAGCAGCGTAGCTTCGGGGGGCACGGGGGATTCACCCCTCCACTTT	CASSVASGGTGDSPLHF
NA	TRBV12-5	TRBJ2-2	NA	TGTGCTAGTGGCAAGGGGTCCGGGGAGCTGTTTTTT	CASGKGSGELFF
NA	TRBV5-1	TRBJ2-4	NA	TGCGCCAGCAGCTTGGGGGGGGTAGCCAAAAACATTCAGTACTTC	CASSLGGVAKNIQYF
NA	TRBV13	TRBJ1-1	NA	TGTGCCAGCAGGATACAGGGCGGCACTGAAGCTTTCTTT	CASRIQGGTEAFF
NA	TRBV7-8	TRBJ1-2	TRBD1	TGTGCCAGCAGCTTAGGACAGGGGGCAGGCTATGGCTACACCTTC	CASSLGQGAGYGYTF
few	TRBV9	TRBJ2-5	TRBD2	TGTGCCAGCAGCCAGCTTTTTCTAGCGGGGCAAGAGACCCAGTACTTC	CASSQLFLAGQETQYF
NA	TRBV5-1	TRBJ2-2	NA	TGCGCCAGCAGCTTTACAGGATTCGCGAACACCGGGGAGCTGTTTTTT	CASSFTGFANTGELFF
NA	TRBV27	TRBJ1-1	NA	TGTGCCAGCACCAATACCAGGTCGAACACTGAAGCTTTCTTT	CASTNTRSNTEAFF
NA	TRBV5-1	TRBJ1-6	TRBD1	TGCGCCAGCAGCCTCGGACAGGGGGCCTCACCCCTCCACTTT	CASSLGQGASPLHF